This is a list of T cell receptor beta chains from one sample in a study of blood T cell repertoires in COVID-19. Assay: immunoSEQ multiplex PCR; the TCRdb copy retains only in-frame clones and omits some. The table lists roughly 360,000 clones, around 87% of them singletons. Sequencing was done on a sample of PBMCs or T cells enriched from blood (not recorded which). Receptor source: a man aged 30 to 45 who had recovered from COVID-19. Both conserved end residues are part of each CDR3. D genes are given only for firm matches. Clone size is shown for a subset of rows, as once, few, many or a class of expanded clone.

TRBD2,TRBV6-1,.,TRBJ2-7,TGTGCCAGCAGTGAAGCGTCCTTAACGGGGGGCTCCTACGAGCAGTACTTC,CASSEASLTGGSYEQYF
.,TRBV20-1,.,TRBJ2-3,TGCAGTGCTAGTATGGCGGGGACCCCAGATACGCAGTATTTT,CSASMAGTPDTQYF
.,TRBV9,few,TRBJ1-3,TGTGCCAGCAGCCCTGGGGCCCTGGCTGGAAACACCATATATTTT,CASSPGALAGNTIYF
.,TRBV18,few,TRBJ1-1,TGTGCCAGCTCACCGGGGGACTCAGGGAAAGCTTTCTTT,CASSPGDSGKAFF
.,TRBV4-2,.,TRBJ1-1,TGTGCCAGCAGCCAAACTTTGGGGGGAAGCACTGAAGCTTTCTTT,CASSQTLGGSTEAFF
TRBD2,TRBV6-5,.,TRBJ2-3,TGTGCCAGCAGGCTAGCGGGAAACACAGATACGCAGTATTTT,CASRLAGNTDTQYF
.,TRBV9,.,TRBJ1-2,TGTGCCAGCAGCCTGTCCCCCCCTGGGGCCCGGGGCTACACCTTC,CASSLSPPGARGYTF
TRBD1,TRBV10-3,.,TRBJ1-2,TGTGCCATCGGACAGGGGGACTATGGCTACACCTTC,CAIGQGDYGYTF
TRBD2,TRBV19,few,TRBJ2-2,TGTGCCAGTAGGGCGCCCAGCGGGGATGTCGGGGAGCTGTTTTTT,CASRAPSGDVGELFF
TRBD1,TRBV9,.,TRBJ2-2,TGTGCCAGCAGCGTAGCAGGGGGTTACACCGGGGAGCTGTTTTTT,CASSVAGGYTGELFF
.,TRBV9,.,TRBJ1-5,TGTGCCAGCAGCGTAGCTGCAGGTAGCAATCAGCCCCAGCATTTT,CASSVAAGSNQPQHF
.,TRBV30,.,TRBJ1-6,TGTGCCTGGAATGGGCAGGTCGGTCCACCCCTCCACTTT,CAWNGQVGPPLHF
.,TRBV7-9,.,TRBJ1-2,TGTGCCAGCAGCCGCACCTTGGGAGGGTTAGATAACTATGGCTACACCTTC,CASSRTLGGLDNYGYTF
TRBD1,TRBV19,few,TRBJ1-2,TGTGCCAGTACCCCCTCTGGACAGGGCGATCTCTATGGCTACACCTTC,CASTPSGQGDLYGYTF
TRBD1,TRBV5-5,.,TRBJ1-5,TGTGCCAGCAGCTCCGCCGGGACAGTTCTGCCGGGGCCCCAGCATTTT,CASSSAGTVLPGPQHF
TRBD2,TRBV27,.,TRBJ2-3,TGTGCCAGCAGTCCAGGCAGACTAGCGGGGGCAGGTACAGATACGCAGTATTTT,CASSPGRLAGAGTDTQYF
TRBD1,TRBV2,.,TRBJ1-1,TGTGCCAGCTCGGGACAGCAAACAATGAACACTGAAGCTTTCTTT,CASSGQQTMNTEAFF
TRBD2,TRBV7-2,.,TRBJ2-7,TGTGCCAGCAGCTCTCAGCGGGGGGCCTCCGACGAGCAGTACTTC,CASSSQRGASDEQYF
.,TRBV5-5,.,TRBJ1-1,TGTGCCAGCAGCCTTCTACAGGGTCGGATCTCCACTGAAGCTTTCTTT,CASSLLQGRISTEAFF
.,TRBV5-1,.,TRBJ1-6,TGCGCCAGCAGCTTGACGAGACAGAGTAGCTCCTATAATTCACCCCTCCACTTT,CASSLTRQSSSYNSPLHF
.,TRBV5-1,once,TRBJ1-4,TGCGCCAGCAGCTTGGCAACGGTTAGAGGAGAAAAACTGTTTTTT,CASSLATVRGEKLFF
TRBD2,TRBV24-1,.,TRBJ2-1,TGTGCCACCAGTGATTTAGGGACTAGCGGGGTCTATGAGCAGTTCTTC,CATSDLGTSGVYEQFF
.,TRBV5-6,.,TRBJ2-1,TGTGCCAGCAGCTTGCCAGTCGGGTACCGGTCCTACAATGAGCAGTTCTTC,CASSLPVGYRSYNEQFF
TRBD1,TRBV5-1,.,TRBJ2-7,TGCGCCAGCAGCCTAGGACAGGGGGGTGGGTACGAGCAGTACTTC,CASSLGQGGGYEQYF
TRBD2,TRBV9,.,TRBJ2-1,TGTGCCAGCAGCCCTAGCGGGGGATCATACAATGAGCAGTTCTTC,CASSPSGGSYNEQFF
TRBD1,TRBV7-8,once,TRBJ2-7,TGTGCCAGCAGCTCACCGACAGGGGGGTACCACGAGCAGTACTTC,CASSSPTGGYHEQYF
TRBD1,TRBV4-1,.,TRBJ1-1,TGCGCCAGCAGCCTACTAACAGGGGGTAGGGGGAACACTGAAGCTTTCTTT,CASSLLTGGRGNTEAFF
.,TRBV7-2,few,TRBJ2-7,TGTGCCAGCCGGGGGACGGTGGTTGGCGAGCAGTACTTC,CASRGTVVGEQYF
TRBD1,TRBV7-6,.,TRBJ1-6,TGTGCCAGCAGCTTGGGACAGGGGGACAATTCACCCCTCCACTTT,CASSLGQGDNSPLHF
.,TRBV2,.,TRBJ2-1,TGTGCCAGCAGTCCTCCGGGGGGCCCCTCCTACAATGAGCAGTTCTTC,CASSPPGGPSYNEQFF
.,TRBV5-1,.,TRBJ2-5,TGCGCCAGCAGCTGGGGAGTAGGAGAGACCCAGTACTTC,CASSWGVGETQYF
TRBD1,TRBV11-3,.,TRBJ2-7,TGTGCCAGCAGCTTAGAAGGGACAGATCTCGAGGAGCAGTACTTC,CASSLEGTDLEEQYF
.,TRBV11-3,.,TRBJ2-2,TGTGCCAGCAGCTTACTACAGGATACCGGGGAGCTGTTTTTT,CASSLLQDTGELFF
.,TRBV4-1,once,TRBJ1-2,TGCGCCAGCAGCCAAGACCTACTAGGGGAGGGTGTAGGCTACACCTTC,CASSQDLLGEGVGYTF
.,TRBV19,.,TRBJ1-1,TGTGCCAGTAGCGCAGGGGTCATGAACACTGAAGCTTTCTTT,CASSAGVMNTEAFF
.,TRBV4-1,.,TRBJ1-4,TGCGCCAGCAGCCAAGATCGGGTCAGAGATAATGAAAAACTGTTTTTT,CASSQDRVRDNEKLFF
TRBD1,TRBV7-9,few,TRBJ1-1,TGTGCCAGCAGCTTCCGCAGGGGGATGAACACTGAAGCTTTCTTT,CASSFRRGMNTEAFF
TRBD1,TRBV6-5,.,TRBJ2-7,TGTGCCAGCACTACCGGGACAGGGAAGTACTACGAGCAGTACTTC,CASTTGTGKYYEQYF
TRBD1,TRBV28,.,TRBJ2-5,TGTGCCAGCGGCCCGGGACAGGGGGTGATGGAGACCCAGTACTTC,CASGPGQGVMETQYF
TRBD1,TRBV29-1,few,TRBJ2-7,TGCAGCGTTGTTGGGACAGGACTACGCTACGAGCAGTACTTC,CSVVGTGLRYEQYF
TRBD1,TRBV18,.,TRBJ1-2,TGTGCCAGCTCACCACCGGTAACAGGGGCTCCTCCGGCCTATGGCTACACCTTC,CASSPPVTGAPPAYGYTF
.,TRBV7-9,.,TRBJ1-2,TGTGCCAGCAGCGGTTACAGTTATGGCTACACCTTC,CASSGYSYGYTF
TRBD1,TRBV30,once,TRBJ1-2,TGTGCCTGGAGCACAGGGGAACCGATCTATGGCTACACCTTC,CAWSTGEPIYGYTF
.,TRBV4-1,.,TRBJ2-7,TGCGCCAGCAGCCAAGCTTTGACAGGCACCTACGAGCAGTACTTC,CASSQALTGTYEQYF
.,TRBV21-1,.,TRBJ1-3,TGTGCCAGCAGCATTGGACTCCGAGACACCATATATTTT,CASSIGLRDTIYF
.,TRBV2,.,TRBJ1-5,TGTGCCAGCAGTGAACGCGAGGCCCGAAATCAGCCCCAGCATTTT,CASSEREARNQPQHF
.,TRBV5-5,.,TRBJ2-1,TGTGCCAGCAGCTTGGGGGCCGGGGGCTCCTACAATGAGCAGTTCTTC,CASSLGAGGSYNEQFF
.,TRBV9,.,TRBJ1-1,TGTGCCAGCAGCGCCTCCTGGGGCCGTAACACTGAAGCTTTCTTT,CASSASWGRNTEAFF
.,TRBV19,.,TRBJ2-5,TGTGCCAGTAGTATAGACAGGGGAGAGACCCAGTACTTC,CASSIDRGETQYF
.,TRBV13,.,TRBJ2-1,TGTGCCAGCAGCCCCAGTACAGGTGAGCAGTTCTTC,CASSPSTGEQFF
.,TRBV4-1,.,TRBJ1-1,TGCGCCAGCAGCCAAGGCAGGGGAAACTTGAACACTGAAGCTTTCTTT,CASSQGRGNLNTEAFF